Listed below are T cell receptor beta chains from one sample, sequenced in a study of shared clonotypes between healthy human individuals. Here immunoSEQ multiplex PCR was the method, and the copy in TCRdb shows in-frame clones only, minus some. The table shows approximately 1,000,000 clones, with more than 75% occurring only once. Material: memory CD4+ T cells from PBMCs. These TCRs come from a man aged 18 to 35 in good health. Some clones in this sample may be carry-over from other donors' samples. Both conserved end residues are part of each CDR3. The D gene is left open where the match is weak. Expanded clones are given a class, and other clones once, few, many or no size at all.

NA	TRBJ2-6	TRBD2	TRBV7-3	18	CASSPYPSIAGALGVLTF	TGTGCCAGCAGCCCATACCCGTCAATAGCGGGAGCCCTCGGGGTCCTGACTTTC
once	TRBJ2-7	TRBD1	TRBV5-6	14	CASSLGRQGLEQYF	TGTGCCAGCAGCTTGGGGAGACAGGGGCTCGAGCAGTACTTC
NA	TRBJ2-3	NA	TRBV5-6	14	CASSSGVGTDTQYF	TGTGCCAGCAGCTCGGGAGTGGGCACAGATACGCAGTATTTT
NA	TRBJ2-2	NA	TRBV5-1	14	CASSLAEPGGELFF	TGCGCCAGCAGCCTCGCGGAGCCAGGCGGGGAGCTGTTTTTT
NA	TRBJ1-2	NA	TRBV6-1	14	CASIPGGGRVGYTF	TGTGCCAGCATCCCTGGGGGGGGGCGAGTCGGCTACACCTTC
NA	TRBJ2-5	NA	TRBV7-3	13	CASSSGQKETQYF	TGTGCCAGCAGCTCGGGACAAAAAGAGACCCAGTACTTC
once	TRBJ1-5	NA	TRBV28	16	CASSFSGHESNQPQHF	TGTGCCAGCAGTTTCTCGGGACACGAGAGCAATCAGCCCCAGCATTTT
NA	TRBJ2-7	NA	TRBV5-1	17	CASSLVSPRRSIYEQYF	TGCGCCAGCAGCTTGGTTTCGCCCCGAAGAAGCATTTACGAGCAGTACTTC
NA	TRBJ1-4	TRBD1	TRBV29-1	12	CSVGTGGGKLFF	TGCAGCGTCGGGACAGGGGGGGGAAAACTGTTTTTT
NA	TRBJ1-1	TRBD1	TRBV7-3	14	CASSLMGQGTEAFF	TGTGCCAGCAGCTTAATGGGACAGGGGACTGAAGCTTTCTTT
once	TRBJ2-1	TRBD2	TRBV7-2	15	CASSFSGTSYNEQFF	TGTGCCAGCAGCTTTAGCGGGACCTCCTACAATGAGCAGTTCTTC
NA	TRBJ2-1	TRBD1	TRBV11-2	19	CASSLEGVMRYRGPNEQFF	TGTGCCAGCAGCTTAGAAGGGGTTATGAGGTACAGGGGACCTAATGAGCAGTTCTTC
NA	TRBJ2-7	NA	TRBV29-1	12	CSVEGPGDEQYF	TGCAGCGTTGAAGGCCCGGGGGACGAGCAGTACTTC
NA	TRBJ2-2	NA	TRBV10-3	16	CAISESARTNTGELFF	TGTGCCATCAGTGAGTCGGCTCGCACCAACACCGGGGAGCTGTTTTTT
NA	TRBJ2-2	TRBD1	TRBV5-1	15	CASQEGTGGSEELFF	TGCGCCAGTCAAGAGGGGACAGGGGGATCGGAGGAGCTGTTTTTT
once	TRBJ2-7	TRBD1	TRBV6-5	14	CASNRDSTNYEQYF	TGTGCCAGCAACCGGGACAGCACTAACTACGAGCAGTACTTC
once	TRBJ1-2	TRBD1	TRBV19	13	CASSITTGVGYTF	TGTGCCAGTAGTATAACGACAGGGGTCGGCTACACCTTC
NA	TRBJ2-7	NA	TRBV7-8	16	CASSLDGTKFTYEQYF	TGTGCCAGCAGCTTAGACGGGACAAAGTTTACCTACGAGCAGTACTTC
few	TRBJ1-1	TRBD1	TRBV19	13	CASSQDRGTEAFF	TGTGCCAGTAGCCAGGACAGGGGCACTGAAGCTTTCTTT
NA	TRBJ1-2	TRBD1	TRBV15	14	CATSLAQGGHGYTF	TGTGCCACCAGCCTCGCCCAGGGGGGCCATGGCTACACCTTC
NA	TRBJ1-2	NA	TRBV2	13	CASTRSGVGSYTF	TGTGCCAGCACGAGAAGCGGGGTGGGGAGCTACACCTTC
few	TRBJ2-1	TRBD2	TRBV5-1	16	CASSLAPTSGGNEQFF	TGCGCCAGCAGCTTGGCCCCTACATCGGGGGGCAATGAGCAGTTCTTC
few	TRBJ1-1	NA	TRBV28	15	CASNWVFSRNTEAFF	TGTGCCAGCAACTGGGTTTTCTCTAGGAACACTGAAGCTTTCTTT
once	TRBJ2-7	NA	TRBV27	18	CASSIQRPTLGWSYEQYF	TGTGCCAGCAGTATCCAAAGACCGACTCTTGGATGGTCCTACGAGCAGTACTTC
NA	TRBJ2-5	TRBD2	TRBV7-2	15	CASSLAGGPGETQYF	TGTGCCAGCAGCCTAGCGGGAGGGCCTGGAGAGACCCAGTACTTC
NA	TRBJ2-3	NA	TRBV2	13	CASSVESTDTQYF	TGTGCCAGCAGTGTAGAAAGCACAGATACGCAGTATTTT
NA	TRBJ1-4	NA	TRBV11-3	14	CASSGGATNEKLFF	TGTGCCAGCAGCGGTGGGGCAACTAATGAAAAACTGTTTTTT
NA	TRBJ2-5	TRBD2	TRBV4-1	17	CASSQEWGLAGQETQYF	TGCGCCAGCAGCCAAGAGTGGGGACTAGCGGGACAAGAGACCCAGTACTTC
NA	TRBJ2-2	TRBD1	TRBV4-3	15	CASSQVRQGAGELFF	TGCGCCAGCAGCCAAGTGAGACAGGGGGCCGGGGAGCTGTTTTTT
NA	TRBJ2-7	TRBD2	TRBV11-2	18	CASSLMGLAGRYSHEQYF	TGTGCCAGCAGCCTCATGGGACTAGCGGGCCGCTATTCACACGAGCAGTACTTC
NA	TRBJ2-7	NA	TRBV11-3	16	CASSLYPGPGTYEQYF	TGTGCCAGCAGCTTATATCCGGGCCCAGGGACTTACGAGCAGTACTTC
NA	TRBJ1-2	NA	TRBV6-5	15	CASSKTGKANYGYTF	TGTGCCAGCAGTAAAACAGGAAAAGCTAACTATGGCTACACCTTC
NA	TRBJ1-2	TRBD1	TRBV4-1	21	CASSPMLMSRVRGRGLGGYTF	TGCGCCAGCAGCCCTATGCTAATGAGTCGGGTTCGTGGCAGGGGGCTTGGAGGCTACACCTTC
NA	TRBJ1-1	TRBD1	TRBV10-3	14	CAISESTGDTEAFF	TGTGCCATCAGTGAGTCCACAGGGGACACTGAAGCTTTCTTT
NA	TRBJ1-5	NA	TRBV6-1	15	CASSVGQNSNQPQHF	TGTGCCAGCAGTGTTGGACAGAATAGCAATCAGCCCCAGCATTTT
NA	TRBJ2-5	TRBD2	TRBV11-2	16	CASSLFAGELQETQYF	TGTGCCAGCAGCTTATTTGCGGGAGAGCTGCAAGAGACCCAGTACTTC
few	TRBJ2-4	TRBD2	TRBV2	14	CASSVAGAQNIQYF	TGTGCCAGCAGTGTAGCGGGCGCCCAGAACATTCAGTACTTC
NA	TRBJ1-2	TRBD1	TRBV5-1	16	CASSLGQGSPNYGYTF	TGCGCCAGCAGCTTGGGACAGGGATCTCCGAACTATGGCTACACCTTC
NA	TRBJ1-5	TRBD1	TRBV30	13	CAWNGQGDQPQHF	TGTGCCTGGAATGGACAGGGAGATCAGCCCCAGCATTTT
NA	TRBJ1-5	TRBD1	TRBV5-8	15	CASSLGGTVNQPQHF	TGTGCCAGCAGCTTGGGCGGGACAGTAAATCAGCCCCAGCATTTT
NA	TRBJ1-3	NA	TRBV30	14	CARRTQGTGNTIYF	TGTGCCCGGAGAACACAGGGTACTGGAAACACCATATATTTT
NA	TRBJ2-2	TRBD2	TRBV13	16	CASSPERVGGTGELFF	TGTGCCAGCAGCCCCGAGCGAGTCGGGGGGACCGGGGAGCTGTTTTTT
few	TRBJ2-3	TRBD2	TRBV7-9	18	CASSPRLAGGQGTDTQYF	TGTGCCAGCAGCCCACGACTAGCGGGAGGCCAGGGCACAGATACGCAGTATTTT
NA	TRBJ1-6	NA	TRBV27	15	CASSLSSGHGSPLHF	TGTGCCAGCAGTTTATCGTCGGGGCACGGTTCACCCCTCCACTTT
NA	TRBJ2-4	NA	TRBV4-1	20	CASSHTPRDRLGVAKNIQYF	TGCGCCAGCAGCCACACCCCCCGGGACCGCCTGGGGGTCGCCAAAAACATTCAGTACTTC
few	TRBJ2-3	NA	TRBV5-6	17	CASSSPPGGSGTDTQYF	TGTGCCAGCAGCTCCCCCCCGGGGGGCAGCGGCACAGATACGCAGTATTTT
NA	TRBJ1-3	NA	TRBV18	17	CASSPYTGQNSGNTIYF	TGTGCCAGCTCACCATATACAGGCCAGAACTCTGGAAACACCATATATTTT
NA	TRBJ1-2	NA	TRBV2	13	CASKKSLLGGYTF	TGTGCCAGCAAGAAGTCCTTGCTCGGGGGCTACACCTTC
NA	TRBJ1-3	TRBD1	TRBV7-9	19	CASSLARGQNLERGNTIYF	TGTGCCAGCAGCTTAGCGCGGGGACAGAACTTGGAGAGGGGAAACACCATATATTTT
NA	TRBJ2-7	NA	TRBV21-1	15	CASSKGYGSSYEQYF	TGTGCCAGCAGCAAAGGTTACGGGAGCTCCTACGAGCAGTACTTC
NA	TRBJ1-5	NA	TRBV2	13	CASRQDSNQPQHF	TGTGCCAGCAGACAGGACAGCAATCAGCCCCAGCATTTT
once	TRBJ1-2	NA	TRBV10-3	13	CAISEGGLYGYTF	TGTGCCATCAGTGAAGGCGGCCTCTATGGCTACACCTTC